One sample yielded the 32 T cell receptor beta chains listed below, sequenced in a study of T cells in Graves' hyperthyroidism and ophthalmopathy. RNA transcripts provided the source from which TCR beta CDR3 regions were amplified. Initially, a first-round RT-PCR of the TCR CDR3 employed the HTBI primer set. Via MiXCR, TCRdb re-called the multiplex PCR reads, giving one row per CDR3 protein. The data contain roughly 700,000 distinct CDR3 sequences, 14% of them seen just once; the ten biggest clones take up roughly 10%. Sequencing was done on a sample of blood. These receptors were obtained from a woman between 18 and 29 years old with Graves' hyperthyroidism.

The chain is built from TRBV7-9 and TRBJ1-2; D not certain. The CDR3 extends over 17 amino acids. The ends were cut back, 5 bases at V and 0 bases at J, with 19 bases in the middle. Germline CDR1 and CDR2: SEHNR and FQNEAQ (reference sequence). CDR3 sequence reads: CASSPPDYLAANYGYTF. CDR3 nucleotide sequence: TGTGCCAGCAGCCCCCCCGACTACCTGGCAGCTAACTATGGCTACACCTTC.

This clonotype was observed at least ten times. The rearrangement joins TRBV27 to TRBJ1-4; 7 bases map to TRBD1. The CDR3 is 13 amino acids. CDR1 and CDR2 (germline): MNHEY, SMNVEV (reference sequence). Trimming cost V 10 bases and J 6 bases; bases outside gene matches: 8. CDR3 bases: TGTGCCACCCGGGGACAGCTGTATGAAAAACTGTTTTTT. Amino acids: CATRGQLYEKLFF.

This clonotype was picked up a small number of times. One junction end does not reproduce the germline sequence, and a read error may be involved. The CDR3 sequence: CASGLETRVEQFF. The CDR3 DNA sequence: TGTGCCAGCGGCTTAGAGACTAGAGTTGAGCAGTTCTTC. The chain carries TRBV7-9 and TRBJ2-1, with TRBD2 as a possible D gene (6 bases). This CDR3 contains 13 residues. Germline lookup yields CDR1 SEHNR and CDR2 FQNEAQ (reference sequence).

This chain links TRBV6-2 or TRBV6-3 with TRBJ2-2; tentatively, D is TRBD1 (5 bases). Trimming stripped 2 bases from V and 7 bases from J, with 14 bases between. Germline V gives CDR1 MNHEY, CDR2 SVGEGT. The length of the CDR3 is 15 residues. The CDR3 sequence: CASSYRSQGGGELFF. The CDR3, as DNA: TGTGCCAGCAGTTACAGATCTCAGGGTGGCGGGGAGCTGTTTTTT.

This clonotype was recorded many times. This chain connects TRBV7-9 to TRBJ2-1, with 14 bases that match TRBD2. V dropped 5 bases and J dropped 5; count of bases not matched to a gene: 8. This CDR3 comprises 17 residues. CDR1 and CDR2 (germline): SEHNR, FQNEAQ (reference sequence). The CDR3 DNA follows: TGTGCCAGCAGCCCCGGGACTAGCGGGAGTGGTAACAATGAGCAGTTCTTC. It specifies CASSPGTSGSGNNEQFF. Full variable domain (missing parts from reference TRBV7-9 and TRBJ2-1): DTGVSQNPRHKITKRGQNVTFRCDPISEHNRLYWYRQTLGQGPEFLTYFQNEAQLEKSRLLSDRFSAERPKGSFSTLEIQRTEQGDSAMYLCASSPGTSGSGNNEQFFGPGTRLTVL.

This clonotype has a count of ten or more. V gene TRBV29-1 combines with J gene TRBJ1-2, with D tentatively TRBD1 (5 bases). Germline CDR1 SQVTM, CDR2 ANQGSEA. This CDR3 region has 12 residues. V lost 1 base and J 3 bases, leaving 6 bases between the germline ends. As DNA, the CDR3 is TGCAGCGTTGAAGTGGGACACTATGGCTACACCTTC. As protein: CSVEVGHYGYTF.

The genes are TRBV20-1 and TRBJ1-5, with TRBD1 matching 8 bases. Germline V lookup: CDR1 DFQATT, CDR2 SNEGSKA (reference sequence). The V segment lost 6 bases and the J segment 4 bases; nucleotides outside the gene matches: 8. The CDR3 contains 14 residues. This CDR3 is CSARTGPGNQPQHF. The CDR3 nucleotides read TGCAGTGCACGGACAGGGCCTGGAAATCAGCCCCAGCATTTT.

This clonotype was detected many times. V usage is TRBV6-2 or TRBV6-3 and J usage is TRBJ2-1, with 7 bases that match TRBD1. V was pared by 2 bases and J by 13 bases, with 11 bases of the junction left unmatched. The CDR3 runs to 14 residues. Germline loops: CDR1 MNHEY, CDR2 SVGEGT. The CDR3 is CASSYPSPDRDQFF. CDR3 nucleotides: TGTGCCAGCAGTTACCCCTCCCCAGACAGGGATCAGTTCTTC.

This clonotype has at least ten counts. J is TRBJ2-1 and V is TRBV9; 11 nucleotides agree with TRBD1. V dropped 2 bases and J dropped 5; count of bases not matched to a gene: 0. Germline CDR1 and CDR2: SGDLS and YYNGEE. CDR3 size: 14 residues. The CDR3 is CASSVDRGHNEQFF. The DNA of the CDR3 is TGTGCCAGCAGCGTGGACAGGGGGCACAATGAGCAGTTCTTC.

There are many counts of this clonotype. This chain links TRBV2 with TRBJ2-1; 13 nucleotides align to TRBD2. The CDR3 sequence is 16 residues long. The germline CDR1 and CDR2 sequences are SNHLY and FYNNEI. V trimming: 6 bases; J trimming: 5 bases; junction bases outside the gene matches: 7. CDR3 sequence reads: CASRRTSGSSHNEQFF. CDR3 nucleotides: TGTGCCAGCAGGAGGACTAGCGGGAGTTCCCACAATGAGCAGTTCTTC.

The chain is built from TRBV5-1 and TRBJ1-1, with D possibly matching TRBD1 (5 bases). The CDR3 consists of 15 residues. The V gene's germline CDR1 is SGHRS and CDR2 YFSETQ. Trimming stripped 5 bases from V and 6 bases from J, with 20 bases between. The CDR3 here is CASRATGPGTPEAFF. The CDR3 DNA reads TGCGCCAGCAGAGCCACCGGTCCCGGGACCCCTGAAGCTTTCTTT. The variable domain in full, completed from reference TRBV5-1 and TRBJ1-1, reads KAGVTQTPRYLIKTRGQQVTLSCSPISGHRSVSWYQQTPGQGLQFLFEYFSETQRNKGNFPGRFSGRQFSNSRSEMNVSTLELGDSALYLCASRATGPGTPEAFFGQGTRLTVV.

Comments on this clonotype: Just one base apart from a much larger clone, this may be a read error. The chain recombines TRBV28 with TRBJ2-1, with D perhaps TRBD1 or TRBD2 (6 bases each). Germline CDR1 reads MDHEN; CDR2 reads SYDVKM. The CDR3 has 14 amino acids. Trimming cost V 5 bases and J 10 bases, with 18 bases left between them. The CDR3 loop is CASSPSGAGFEQFF. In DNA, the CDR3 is TGTGCCAGCAGTCCCTCGGGGGCGGGCTTCGAGCAGTTCTTC.

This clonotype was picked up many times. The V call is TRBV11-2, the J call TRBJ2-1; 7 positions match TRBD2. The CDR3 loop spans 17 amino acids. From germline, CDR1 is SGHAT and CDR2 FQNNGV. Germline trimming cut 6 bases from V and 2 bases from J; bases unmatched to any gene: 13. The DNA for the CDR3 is TGTGCCAGCAGTACCCGCACTCTAGCGGAGACCTACAATGAGCAGTTCTTC. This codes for CASSTRTLAETYNEQFF.

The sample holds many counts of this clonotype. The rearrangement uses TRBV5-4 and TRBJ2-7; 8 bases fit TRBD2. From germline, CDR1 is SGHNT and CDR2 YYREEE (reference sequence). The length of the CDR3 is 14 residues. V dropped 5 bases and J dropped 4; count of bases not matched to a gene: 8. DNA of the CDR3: TGTGCCAGCAGGACCACTAGCGGCCCGTACGAGCAGTACTTC. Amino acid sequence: CASRTTSGPYEQYF.

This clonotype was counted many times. In DNA, the CDR3 is TGTGCCAGCAGCCGGACAGGGGGCTCCTACGAGCAGTACTTC. This encodes CASSRTGGSYEQYF. V usage is TRBV18 and J usage is TRBJ2-7; 10 bases are a match to TRBD1. With 8 bases clipped from V and 0 bases from J, the junction kept 4 bases outside the gene matches. CDR3 size: 14 residues. CDR1 and CDR2 from the germline V gene are KGHSH and LQKENI.

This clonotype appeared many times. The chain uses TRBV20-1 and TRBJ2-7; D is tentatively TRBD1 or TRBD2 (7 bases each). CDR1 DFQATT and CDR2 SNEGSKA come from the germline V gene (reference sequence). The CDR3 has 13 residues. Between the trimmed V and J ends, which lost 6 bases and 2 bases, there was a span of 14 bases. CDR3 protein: CSASGGGPYEQYF. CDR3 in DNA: TGCAGTGCCTCAGGGGGGGGGCCCTACGAGCAGTACTTC.

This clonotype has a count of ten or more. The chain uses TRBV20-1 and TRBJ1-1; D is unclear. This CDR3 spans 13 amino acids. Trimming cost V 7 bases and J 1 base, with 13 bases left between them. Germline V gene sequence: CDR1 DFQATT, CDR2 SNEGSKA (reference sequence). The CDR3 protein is CSVTSPGNTEAFF. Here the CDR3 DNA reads TGCAGTGTAACCTCACCCGGGAACACTGAAGCTTTCTTT.

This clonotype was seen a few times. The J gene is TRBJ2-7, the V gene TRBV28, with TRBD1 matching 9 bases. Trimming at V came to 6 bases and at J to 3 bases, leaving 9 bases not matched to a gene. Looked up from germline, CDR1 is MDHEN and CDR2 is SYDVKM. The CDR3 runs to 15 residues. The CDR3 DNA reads TGTGCCAGCAGGACCCCCGGGACAGGGAACTACGAGCAGTACTTC. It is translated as CASRTPGTGNYEQYF.

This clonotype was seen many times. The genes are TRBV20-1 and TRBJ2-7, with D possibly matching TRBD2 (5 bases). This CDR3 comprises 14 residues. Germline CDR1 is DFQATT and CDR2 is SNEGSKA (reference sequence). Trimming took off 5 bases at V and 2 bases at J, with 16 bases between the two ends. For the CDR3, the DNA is TGCAGTGCTGAGGACGGACTCCAGACCTACGAGCAGTACTTC. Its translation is CSAEDGLQTYEQYF.

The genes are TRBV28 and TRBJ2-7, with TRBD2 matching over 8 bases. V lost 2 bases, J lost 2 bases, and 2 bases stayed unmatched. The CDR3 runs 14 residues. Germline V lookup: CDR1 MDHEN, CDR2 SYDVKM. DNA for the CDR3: TGTGCCAGCAGTTTAATGCGGGGGGCCTACGAGCAGTACTTC. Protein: CASSLMRGAYEQYF.

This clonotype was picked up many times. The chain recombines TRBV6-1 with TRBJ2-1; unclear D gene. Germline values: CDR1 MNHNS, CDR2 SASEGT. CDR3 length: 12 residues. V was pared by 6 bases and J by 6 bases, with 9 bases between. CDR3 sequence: CASRRQSNEQFF. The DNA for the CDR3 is TGTGCCAGCAGAAGACAATCCAATGAGCAGTTCTTC.

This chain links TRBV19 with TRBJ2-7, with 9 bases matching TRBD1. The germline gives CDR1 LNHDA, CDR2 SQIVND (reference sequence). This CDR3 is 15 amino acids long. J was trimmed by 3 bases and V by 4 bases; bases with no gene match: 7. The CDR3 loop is CASSSGPTGGYEQYF. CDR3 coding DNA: TGTGCCAGTAGTAGTGGACCGACAGGGGGCTACGAGCAGTACTTC.

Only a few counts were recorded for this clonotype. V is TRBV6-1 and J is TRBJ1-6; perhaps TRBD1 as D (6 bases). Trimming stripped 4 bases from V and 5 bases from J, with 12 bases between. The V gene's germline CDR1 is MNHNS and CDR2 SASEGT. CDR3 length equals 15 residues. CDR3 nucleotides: TGTGCCAGCAGTGCCGGGGGACATAATAATTCACCCCTCCACTTT. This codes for CASSAGGHNNSPLHF.

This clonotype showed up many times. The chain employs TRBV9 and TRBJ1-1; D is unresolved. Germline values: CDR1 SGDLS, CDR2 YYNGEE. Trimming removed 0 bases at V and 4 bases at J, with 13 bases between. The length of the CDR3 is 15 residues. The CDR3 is CASSVGGEVGTEAFF. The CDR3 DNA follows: TGTGCCAGCAGCGTAGGCGGGGAAGTGGGCACTGAAGCTTTCTTT.

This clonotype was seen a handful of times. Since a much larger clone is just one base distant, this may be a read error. The CDR3 reads CAGSAEGRGWAEAFF. DNA of the CDR3: TGTGCCGGCAGTGCGGAAGGAAGGGGTTGGGCTGAAGCTTTCTTT. The chain combines TRBV2 with TRBJ1-1; D may be TRBD1 (5 bases). This CDR3 comprises 15 residues. Germline CDR1 is SNHLY and CDR2 is FYNNEI.

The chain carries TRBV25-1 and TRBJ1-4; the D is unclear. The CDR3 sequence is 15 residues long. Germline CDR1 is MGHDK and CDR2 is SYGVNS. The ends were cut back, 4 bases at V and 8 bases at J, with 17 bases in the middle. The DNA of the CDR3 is TGTGCCAGCAGTGTCCCGTGGAGCCCAAACGAAAAACTGTTTTTT. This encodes CASSVPWSPNEKLFF.

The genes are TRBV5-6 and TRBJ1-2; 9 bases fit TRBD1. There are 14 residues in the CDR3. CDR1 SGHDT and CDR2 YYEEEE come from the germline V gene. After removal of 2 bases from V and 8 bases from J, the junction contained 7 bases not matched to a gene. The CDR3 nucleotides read TGTGCCAGCAGCTTTGGGGACAGGGTAGGCGGCTACACCTTC. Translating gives CASSFGDRVGGYTF.

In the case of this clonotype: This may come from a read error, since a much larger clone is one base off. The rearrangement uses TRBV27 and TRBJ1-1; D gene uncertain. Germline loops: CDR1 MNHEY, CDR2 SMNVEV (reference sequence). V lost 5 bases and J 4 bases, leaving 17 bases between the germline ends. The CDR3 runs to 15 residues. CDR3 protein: CASSPGIGWTTEAFF. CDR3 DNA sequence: TGTGCCAGCAGTCCCGGGATAGGATGGACCACTGAAGCTTTCTTT.

CDR3 region: CASSSRTSGRVNTQYF. As DNA, the CDR3 is TGTGCCAGCAGCTCCAGGACTAGCGGGAGGGTAAATACGCAGTATTTT. The chain is built from TRBV11-2 and TRBJ2-3, with TRBD2 matching over 15 bases. Germline lookup yields CDR1 SGHAT and CDR2 FQNNGV. The CDR3 is made up of 16 amino acids. V was pared by 4 bases and J by 7 bases, with 6 bases of the junction left unmatched.

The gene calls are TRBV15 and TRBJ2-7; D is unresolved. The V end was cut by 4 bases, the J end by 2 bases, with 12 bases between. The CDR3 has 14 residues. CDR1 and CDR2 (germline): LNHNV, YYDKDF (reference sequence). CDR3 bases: TGTGCCACCAGCAACCCGGACGGTACCTACGAGCAGTACTTC. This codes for CATSNPDGTYEQYF.

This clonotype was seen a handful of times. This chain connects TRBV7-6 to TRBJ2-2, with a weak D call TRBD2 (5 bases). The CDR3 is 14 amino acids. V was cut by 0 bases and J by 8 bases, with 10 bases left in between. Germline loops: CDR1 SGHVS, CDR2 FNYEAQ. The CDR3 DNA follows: TGTGCCAGCAGCTTAGCGCACGGGAAAGGGGAGCTGTTTTTT. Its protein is CASSLAHGKGELFF.

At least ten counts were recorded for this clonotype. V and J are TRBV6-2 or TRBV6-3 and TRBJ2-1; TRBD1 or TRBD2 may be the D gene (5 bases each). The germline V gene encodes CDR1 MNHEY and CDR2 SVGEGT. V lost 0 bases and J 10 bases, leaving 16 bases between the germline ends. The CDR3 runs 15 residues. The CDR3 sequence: CASSYSRGVLLEQFF. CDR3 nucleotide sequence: TGTGCCAGCAGTTACTCGAGGGGTGTGCTTCTGGAGCAGTTCTTC.